This paragraph reports one TCR beta chain. Its antigen remains unidentified. The sample holds no much larger clone one base away, and base qualities are not on file. Receptors were amplified or captured by RACE. The run used a NextSeq 500. During library preparation, unique molecular identifiers were attached to individual cDNA molecules so that TCRs could be counted in a quantitative, reproducible way. Both TCR alpha and TCR beta chains were sequenced from each blood RNA sample. Turning to the authors' computational methods: Samples had a median of roughly 87,000 TCRs, with a range from about 23,224 to 750,000. The Decombinator software suite was used to annotate V, J and CDR3 in the TCR reads. To make PS versus PT1 abundance plots, every sample was subsampled to the same number of TCRs (28,000). TCRs were defined as expanded if absent before sensitization and observed at least eight times at the 2-week time point. TCRdb reanalyzed the raw reads on its own, using fastp at Q25 for trimming and MiXCR for clone calling, and kept in-frame beta chains. Each entry is one CDR3 protein sequence, shown with its most common DNA and genes. TCRdb, not the original authors, processed these V and J calls. The sample records roughly 180,000 distinct CDR3 sequences, 20% to 25% of which are singletons. About 7% of the sample is held by the ten biggest clonotypes.

The data were taken from a study of human T cells and chemical hapten exposure (dated by TCRdb to the early 2020s). For context, the study as a whole: For sensitization, 2% DPC in acetone was applied to an approximately 2 cm by approximately 2 cm area of upper inner arm skin. Patch testing was performed on the upper back with Finn chambers containing 0.01% DPC, and the patch tests were scored after 6 days according to International Contact Dermatitis Research Group standards. Weekly therapeutic DPC doses were additionally applied to the scalp of patients throughout the roughly 23-week study period. Blood samples were taken from patients before sensitization (week 0) and at 2, 6 and about 24 weeks after DPC sensitization. In alopecia patients, the study followed how the peripheral blood TCR repertoire changed in vivo over primary and secondary sensitization to diphenylcyclopropenone (DPC), a hapten. Libraries were pooled for sequencing, and per-sample TCR yields varied mainly because of small differences in library volumes within the pool. For TCR sequencing, blood came from 25 to 35 alopecia patients at anywhere from one to four time points (pre-sensitization, 2, 6 and 24 weeks). The mostly female patient cohort included alopecia areata with under or over 50% scalp involvement, alopecia totalis and alopecia universalis. The research as a whole found: Repeated subsampling changed both the strength of the expansion versus patch-test correlation and the threshold at which that correlation became significant. Compared with pre-sensitization or healthy control sets, expanded TCRs formed significantly more large CDR3 similarity clusters, which is consistent with antigen-driven responses. Patch test score was positively correlated with the number of PT1 expanded TCRs, with significance at thresholds 8, 16 and 32 but not at 4. No change with DPC sensitization was found in the number of TCRs above 1 in 1000 frequency, and no evidence of global repertoire structure alterations was found. Because every patient had alopecia, a presumed autoimmune disease, the patients' immune response might differ from that of healthy individuals.

Per the publication, the time point label means: patch test 1, 2 weeks after DPC sensitization. The sample's treatment or condition label, decoded: therapeutic diphenylcyclopropenone sensitization with weekly scalp DPC. Blood at each patch-test visit was drawn before the patch test was applied. Patients were eligible if aged 18 to 70, diagnosed with alopecia and judged suitable for DPC therapy, and pregnant patients were excluded. Total RNA was extracted from unfractionated whole blood that had been collected in Tempus Blood RNA tubes. Reading the germline V gene (reference sequence) gives CDR1 LNHNV and CDR2 YYDKDF. Ends trimmed: V by 4 bases, J by 7 bases; bases unmatched to a gene: 4. The CDR3 runs 14 amino acids, cysteine and phenylalanine included. CDR3 DNA is the only sequence kept; it has 42 bases, read in frame from the first base.

This clonotype was sampled from a woman aged 45 to 65 with alopecia areata. Some clones in this sample may be carry-over from other donors' samples. The starting material was whole blood, obtained in connection with sensitization to the hapten diphenylcyclopropenone (DPC). The chain joins TRBV15 to TRBJ2-1; 10 nucleotides in the junction match TRBD2. CDR3 region: CATSTGLAVNEQFF. The sequence in DNA is TGTGCCACCAGCACCGGACTAGCGGTGAATGAGCAGTTCTTC.